The 15 T cell receptor beta chains listed next were all sequenced from one sample in a study of control samples from healthy donors and cancer patients. Measured with immunoSEQ multiplex PCR; TCRdb has only the in-frame clones, and not every one. The sample records some 150,000 clones, over 90% being singletons. Sequencing was performed on blood. The origin of the receptors is a man in his fifties in good health.

This chain joins TRBV5-1 and TRBJ2-1, with 8 bases matching TRBD1. The V gene end was trimmed by 2 bases and the J gene end by 9 bases; junction bases not matched to a gene: 13. The CDR3 runs 16 residues. Germline CDR1 reads SGHRS; CDR2 reads YFSETQ. CDR3 sequence: CASSFDFGTGGGEQFF. In DNA, the CDR3 is TGCGCCAGCAGCTTCGACTTCGGGACAGGTGGGGGTGAGCAGTTCTTC. Supplemented by reference TRBV5-1 and TRBJ2-1, the full variable domain reads KAGVTQTPRYLIKTRGQQVTLSCSPISGHRSVSWYQQTPGQGLQFLFEYFSETQRNKGNFPGRFSGRQFSNSRSEMNVSTLELGDSALYLCASSFDFGTGGGEQFFGPGTRLTVL.

The rearrangement uses TRBV6-5 and TRBJ2-1; 12 nucleotides line up with TRBD1. This CDR3 has 15 amino acids. CDR1 and CDR2 from the germline V gene are MNHEY and SVGAGI. V lost 7 bases to trimming and J lost 9 bases; unmatched junction nucleotides: 10. The CDR3 DNA reads TGTGCCAGCACAGCCCCGGGACAGGGGGCTGGTGAGCAGTTCTTC. Its translation: CASTAPGQGAGEQFF.

The J gene is TRBJ2-7, the V gene TRBV7-2; 8 positions agree with TRBD2. The CDR3 sequence is 16 residues long. Trimming cost V 1 base and J 7 bases; bases outside gene matches: 12. Germline assignment: CDR1 SGHTA and CDR2 FQGNSA. This chain's CDR3 is CASSLVGGGSGIEQYF. As DNA, the CDR3 is TGTGCCAGCAGCTTAGTAGGGGGGGGTAGCGGGATAGAGCAGTACTTC. Full variable domain (missing parts from reference TRBV7-2 and TRBJ2-7): GAGVSQSPSNKVTEKGKDVELRCDPISGHTALYWYRQSLGQGLEFLIYFQGNSAPDKSGLPSDRFSAERTGGSVSTLTIQRTQQEDSAVYLCASSLVGGGSGIEQYFGPGTRLTVT.

Points on this clone: The sample carries other DNA sequences with the same CDR3. The chain links TRBV11-2 to TRBJ1-5, with D hard to call. Trimming cost V 0 bases and J 4 bases, with 4 bases left between them. CDR3 length: 13 amino acids. The germline CDR1 and CDR2 sequences are SGHAT and FQNNGV. The CDR3 DNA reads TGTGCCAGCAGCTTAGACAGAAATCAGCCCCAGCATTTT. The encoded protein is CASSLDRNQPQHF.

The chain links TRBV19 to TRBJ2-5, with TRBD1 identical over 8 bases. The CDR3 sequence is 14 residues long. J gave up 6 bases and V 9 bases, and 12 bases lay outside the gene matches. CDR1 and CDR2 (germline): LNHDA, SQIVND (reference sequence). The DNA for the CDR3 is TGTGCCAGCAATCCGGGACAGGTCCCGCAGACCCAGTACTTC. Amino acids: CASNPGQVPQTQYF. The full variable domain, rest sourced from reference TRBV19 and TRBJ2-5, is DGGITQSPKYLFRKEGQNVTLSCEQNLNHDAMYWYRQDPGQGLRLIYYSQIVNDFQKGDIAEGYSVSREKKESFPLTVTSAQKNPTAFYLCASNPGQVPQTQYFGPGTRLLVL.

The chain recombines TRBV6-1 with TRBJ1-6; 7 bases line up with TRBD1. CDR1 and CDR2 from the germline V gene are MNHNS and SASEGT. The CDR3 loop spans 16 amino acids. With V trimmed by 4 bases and J by 1 base, 4 bases remained unmatched. The DNA of the CDR3 is TGTGCCAGCAGTGCCCGACAGGGATCCTATAATTCACCCCTCCACTTT. This codes for CASSARQGSYNSPLHF.

The V call is TRBV28, the J call TRBJ2-7, with a possible D match to TRBD2 (7 bases). The CDR3 is 13 residues long. Looked up from germline, CDR1 is MDHEN and CDR2 is SYDVKM. Trimming removed 6 bases from V and 5 bases from J, with 14 bases in between. In DNA, the CDR3 is TGTGCCAGCAGGCAGGGGAGGGAAGACGAGCAGTACTTC. Amino acids: CASRQGREDEQYF. The full variable domain, completed using reference TRBV28 and TRBJ2-7, is DVKVTQSSRYLVKRTGEKVFLECVQDMDHENMFWYRQDPGLGLRLIYFSYDVKMKEKGDIPEGYSVSREKKERFSLILESASTNQTSMYLCASRQGREDEQYFGPGTRLTVT.

Only one count was recorded for this clone. CDR3 coding DNA: TGTGCCAGCACCCAATTCGGGAGTAACTATGGCTACACCTTC. Its protein product is CASTQFGSNYGYTF. The chain carries TRBV6-5 and TRBJ1-2; D unclear. CDR1 and CDR2 from the germline V gene are MNHEY and SVGAGI. The CDR3 sequence is 14 residues long. Trimming took 7 bases from V and 1 from J, leaving 13 bases between them.

The gene calls are TRBV7-9 and TRBJ1-5; D gene ambiguous. The CDR3 length is 12 residues. V gave up 5 bases and J gave up 3 bases, with 5 bases separating them. Germline assignment: CDR1 SEHNR and CDR2 FQNEAQ (reference sequence). The CDR3 loop reads CASSAVNQPQHF. Here the CDR3 DNA reads TGTGCCAGCAGCGCAGTCAATCAGCCCCAGCATTTT.

This clone appeared a single time. The chain recombines TRBV19 with TRBJ2-5, with 9 bases identical to TRBD2. Germline CDR1 is LNHDA and CDR2 is SQIVND (reference sequence). This CDR3 contains 14 residues. J lost 4 bases, V lost 5 bases, and 5 bases had no gene match. This CDR3 reads CASSPGGRVETQYF. CDR3 nucleotide sequence: TGTGCCAGTAGTCCCGGCGGGAGGGTAGAGACCCAGTACTTC.

The rearrangement joins TRBV18 to TRBJ1-2; D remains unclear. There are 14 residues in the CDR3. From germline, CDR1 is KGHSH and CDR2 LQKENI. Trimming took 3 bases from V and 2 from J, leaving 10 bases between them. The DNA of the CDR3 is TGTGCCAGCTCACCTCCTCTTCAGAACTATGGCTACACCTTC. It specifies CASSPPLQNYGYTF.

This chain uses TRBV5-1 with TRBJ2-5, with 12 bases aligning to TRBD2. V was clipped by 0 bases and J by 5 bases; unmatched bases: 8. Germline V gene lookup returns CDR1 SGHRS and CDR2 YFSETQ. The CDR3 sequence is 17 residues long. In DNA form, the CDR3 reads TGCGCCAGCAGCTTGGCCGGGCTAGCGGGAGGGTTGGAGACCCAGTACTTC. Its translation: CASSLAGLAGGLETQYF.

The J gene is TRBJ1-4, the V gene TRBV24-1, with 9 bases matching TRBD1. CDR3 length equals 15 residues. Looked up from germline, CDR1 is KGHDR and CDR2 is SFDVKD. Trimming took 4 bases from V and 7 from J; bases not matched to a gene: 6. In nucleotides, the CDR3 is TGTGCCACCAGTGACCCGGGACAGGGTATTGAAAAACTGTTTTTT. Translating it yields CATSDPGQGIEKLFF.

This chain joins TRBV20-1 and TRBJ1-4, with D unclear. The length of the CDR3 is 11 residues. CDR1 DFQATT and CDR2 SNEGSKA come from the germline V gene (reference sequence). The V end was cut by 7 bases, the J end by 8 bases, with 11 bases between. The chain's CDR3 is CSVRAAEKLFF. CDR3 DNA sequence: TGCAGTGTTCGGGCCGCCGAAAAACTGTTTTTT.

The V gene is TRBV7-9, the J gene TRBJ1-5; D call uncertain. This CDR3 has 13 residues. The V and J ends lost 1 base and 4 bases respectively, with 5 bases between them. The germline CDR1 and CDR2 sequences are SEHNR and FQNEAQ (reference sequence). CDR3 amino acids: CASSLDENQPQHF. As DNA, the CDR3 is TGTGCCAGCAGCTTAGACGAGAATCAGCCCCAGCATTTT.